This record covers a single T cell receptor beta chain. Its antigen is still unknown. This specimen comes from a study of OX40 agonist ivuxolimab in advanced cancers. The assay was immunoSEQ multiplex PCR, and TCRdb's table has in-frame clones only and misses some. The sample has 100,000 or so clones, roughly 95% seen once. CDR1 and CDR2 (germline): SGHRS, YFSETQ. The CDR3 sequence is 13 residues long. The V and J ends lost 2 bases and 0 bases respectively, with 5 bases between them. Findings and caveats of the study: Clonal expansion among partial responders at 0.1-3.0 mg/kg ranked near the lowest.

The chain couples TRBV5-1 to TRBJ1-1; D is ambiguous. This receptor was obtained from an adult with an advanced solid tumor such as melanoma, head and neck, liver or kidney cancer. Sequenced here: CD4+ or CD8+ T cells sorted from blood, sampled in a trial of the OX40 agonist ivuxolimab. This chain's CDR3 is CASSFGLNTEAFF. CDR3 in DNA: TGCGCCAGCAGCTTTGGACTGAACACTGAAGCTTTCTTT.